This T cell receptor beta chain was obtained from a study of persistence of HIV-infected CD4 T cells. The study, taken as a whole, reports: TCR oligoclonality correlated with proviral oligoclonality in the same sorted populations.

Concerning this clone itself: Its matching antigen is unknown.

Sequencing used immunoSEQ version 4 in survey mode. Genomic DNA was diluted to 10 ng/uL, up to roughly 1 ug per sample. Sequencing was performed with immunoSEQ multiplex PCR; in TCRdb, only in-frame clones are kept and a portion is missing. The table has under 15,000 clones, more than 70% seen once. Cells were stimulated with CMV-infected fibroblast lysates at approximately 10 ug/mL. Sorting selected CD4+ T cells upregulating both CD40 ligand and CD69. This TCR was recovered from an adult man with HIV who was CMV-seropositive. Source: CD4+ T cells sorted from PBMCs after approximately 19-hour stimulation, taken from a patient who received antiretroviral therapy.

CDR3 protein: CASSLGDRGNIQYF. The CDR3, as DNA: TGTGCCAGCAGCTTGGGAGACAGGGGAAACATTCAGTACTTC. This chain links TRBV7-3 with TRBJ2-4; TRBD1 aligns across 8 bases. The CDR3 consists of 14 residues. The ends lost 3 bases at V and 6 bases at J; junction bases unmatched: 4. Germline V gives CDR1 SGHTA, CDR2 FQGTGA.